This is a list of T cell receptor beta chains from one sample in a study of shared clonotypes between healthy human individuals. The table came from immunoSEQ multiplex PCR; TCRdb's copy has only in-frame clones and leaves some out. The profile shows some 1,400,000 clones, 96% of them singletons. The sample comprised naive CD4+ T cells sorted from blood. These TCRs come from a man younger than 45 in good health. The CDR3 runs from the conserved cysteine through the conserved F or W. The D gene is left open where the match is weak. Rows give clone size only sometimes, using once, few, many, or a class for an expanded clone.

>TRBJ1-5|-|TRBV5-1|-|13
TGCGCCAGCAGCCTCGGGACCGAACAGCCCCAGCATTTT
CASSLGTEQPQHF
>TRBJ2-3|-|TRBV27|-|16
TGTGCCAGCAGTCAAGACAGAGCCCCGGGCACAGATACGCAGTATTTT
CASSQDRAPGTDTQYF
>TRBJ2-1|-|TRBV11-2|-|17
TGTGCCAGCAGCTTAGGTCTAGTTGGAAACTCCTACAATGAGCAGTTCTTC
CASSLGLVGNSYNEQFF
>TRBJ2-5|-|TRBV9|-|14
TGTGCCAGCAGCGTGGTGGCAGGAGGGGAGACCCAGTACTTC
CASSVVAGGETQYF
>TRBJ1-1|-|TRBV5-1|-|13
TGCGCCAGCAGCTTAATGGAGAACACTGAAGCTTTCTTT
CASSLMENTEAFF
>TRBJ1-2|-|TRBV28|-|13
TGTGCCATCAAAAACGGCGCCGACTATGGCTACACCTTC
CAIKNGADYGYTF
>TRBJ2-5|-|TRBV14|-|11
TGTGCCAGCAGCGCCGGCGGGACCCAGTACTTC
CASSAGGTQYF
>TRBJ2-7|-|TRBV9|-|16
TGTGCCAGCAGTACCCAAGAAAGGGCCAACTCCTACGAGCAGTACTTC
CASSTQERANSYEQYF
>TRBJ1-3|-|TRBV9|-|17
TGTGCCAGCAGCGTAGAGCTGAGACAGAACTCTGGAAACACCATATATTTT
CASSVELRQNSGNTIYF
>TRBJ1-1|TRBD1|TRBV28|-|17
TGTGCCAGCAGTTTCAGCCCGTGGACAGGGCCAAACACTGAAGCTTTCTTT
CASSFSPWTGPNTEAFF
>TRBJ2-7|-|TRBV10-1|-|16
TGCGCCAGCATATCGGGAGACAGGCCCAGCTCCTACGAGCAGTACTTC
CASISGDRPSSYEQYF
>TRBJ2-2|TRBD2|TRBV9|-|16
TGTGCCAGCAGCGTACTTTCGGGGGGGAACACCGGGGAGCTGTTTTTT
CASSVLSGGNTGELFF
>TRBJ1-1|-|TRBV6-1|once|14
TGTGCCAGCACCCTAACAGGGATGAGCACTGAAGCTTTCTTT
CASTLTGMSTEAFF
>TRBJ2-6|TRBD1|TRBV5-5|-|18
TGTGCCAGCAGCTTCCACGGGACAGGGGGTTCAGGGGCCAACGTCCTGACTTTC
CASSFHGTGGSGANVLTF
>TRBJ2-3|-|TRBV10-1|-|14
TGCGCCAGCAGTGGAAACCGGGGGACAGATACGCAGTATTTT
CASSGNRGTDTQYF
>TRBJ2-7|-|TRBV7-9|once|14
TGTGCCAGCAGCTTAGCGGGAGGCTCCTACGAGCAGTACTTC
CASSLAGGSYEQYF
>TRBJ1-2|TRBD1|TRBV30|-|13
TGTGCCTGGGGGACAGGGGGAGACTATGGCTACACCTTC
CAWGTGGDYGYTF
>TRBJ2-1|-|TRBV7-8|-|15
TGTGCCAGCAGCCCCCGGAATGGGGTAATGGATGAGCAGTTCTTC
CASSPRNGVMDEQFF